The rows below give T cell receptor beta chains drawn from one sample of a study of glioma-infiltrating T cells. TCRdb itself ran the multiplex PCR reads through MiXCR, one entry per CDR3 protein. Among fewer than 500,000 distinct CDR3 sequences, 41% were seen once, and the ten largest hold around 12%. The specimen sequenced was glioma tissue, nonneoplastic brain tissue, or PBMCs (not recorded which). The origin of the receptors is a human donor with low-grade glioma or glioblastoma, undergoing nonglioma brain surgery, or in good health (not recorded which). Both conserved end residues are part of each CDR3. D genes are given only for firm matches. Clone size is given for some rows only: seen once, a few or many times, or a class if the clone is expanded.

d_call j_call v_call clone_size cdr3_nt cdr3_aa
. TRBJ2-7 TRBV20-1 . TGCAGTGCCCTTCATGATAGCGCATTCGCCTACGAGCAGTACTTC CSALHDSAFAYEQYF
TRBD2 TRBJ2-3 TRBV20-1 few TGCAGTTGCAATAGCGGGAGGGAGGCAGATACGCAGTATTTT CSCNSGREADTQYF
. TRBJ1-6 TRBV6-1 many TGTGCCAGCAGTGAAGGTGTAACCGTCCATAATTCACCCCTCCACTTT CASSEGVTVHNSPLHF
. TRBJ1-2 TRBV7-9 few TGTGCCAGCAGCTTAGAGGCATACCTGGGCTATGGCTACACCTTC CASSLEAYLGYGYTF
TRBD2 TRBJ2-1 TRBV6-5 . TGTACCAGCACTGCGGGGCTAGCGGGTAATGAGCAGTTCTTC CTSTAGLAGNEQFF
. TRBJ2-7 TRBV7-2 . TGTGCCAGCAGCCGTAGCGAGTCGGACTACGAGCAGTACTTC CASSRSESDYEQYF
. TRBJ1-5 TRBV28 . TGTGCCAGCAGTTTTCTCGCGGCCGGTAGCAATCAGCCCCAGCATTTT CASSFLAAGSNQPQHF
. TRBJ2-2 TRBV2 . TGTGCCAGCAGGAAAACTGGAGTTCACACCGGGGAGCTGTTTTTT CASRKTGVHTGELFF
. TRBJ1-2 TRBV6-1 . TGTGCCAGCACCCCTATACCGGGGAACTATGGCTACACCTTC CASTPIPGNYGYTF
. TRBJ2-5 TRBV18 few TGTGCCAGCTCACCAAGGGTCAAAGAGACCCAGTACTTC CASSPRVKETQYF
. TRBJ2-6 TRBV14 . TGTGCCAGCAGCCCTACTACAGTGATCTCTGGGGCCAACGTCCTGACTTTC CASSPTTVISGANVLTF
TRBD1 TRBJ2-3 TRBV10-3 . TGTGCCATCAGTGAGTCGATTCGGTCAGGGACAGGATTCACAGATACGCAGTATTTT CAISESIRSGTGFTDTQYF
TRBD1 TRBJ1-1 TRBV7-2 once TGTGCCAGCAGCTTACGGGGACAGAGCACTGAAGCTTTCTTT CASSLRGQSTEAFF
. TRBJ2-6 TRBV4-3 . TGCGCCAGCAGCCAGCATACTCTGCGCTCTGGGGCCAACGTCCTGACTTTC CASSQHTLRSGANVLTF
. TRBJ2-1 TRBV7-8 . TGTGCCAGCAGCACCAGGGACTTATTCAGCTCCTACAATGAGCAGTTCTTC CASSTRDLFSSYNEQFF
. TRBJ2-2 TRBV27 few TGTGCCAGCAGTTTATCGGTGGGAGGTACCACCGGGGAGCTGTTTTTT CASSLSVGGTTGELFF
. TRBJ1-1 TRBV20-1 many TGCAGTGCCGTGGACATTACAGGGACGGCTGAAGCTTTCTTT CSAVDITGTAEAFF
TRBD2 TRBJ2-5 TRBV20-1 few TGCAGTGCTAGACCCTTGGGACTAGCGGGAGGTATGACCCAGTACTTC CSARPLGLAGGMTQYF
. TRBJ2-5 TRBV20-1 many TGCAGTGCTAGAGATCCCGCCCAAGAGACCCAGTACTTC CSARDPAQETQYF
. TRBJ2-3 TRBV7-2 many TGTGCCAGCAGCTTCGAGGTCGCAGATACGCAGTATTTT CASSFEVADTQYF
. TRBJ2-7 TRBV27 . TGTGCCATCAGTGGTCTACAGGCCCCCTACGAGCAGTACTTC CAISGLQAPYEQYF
. TRBJ1-1 TRBV2 many TGTGCCAGCAGTGAAGGAGGGATTGGCGAAGCTTTCTTT CASSEGGIGEAFF
. TRBJ1-5 TRBV20-1 few TGCAGTGCTAGTCTGAGGAGCGGTCCCGGTACGGGGCGGCCCCAGCATTTT CSASLRSGPGTGRPQHF
. TRBJ2-5 TRBV7-2 many TGTGCCAGCCCCGGTGTAAGGGACTCGGAGACCCAGTACTTC CASPGVRDSETQYF
. TRBJ2-1 TRBV4-1 . TGCGCCAGCAGCCAAGATATAGAGGCGGGGCAGTTCTTC CASSQDIEAGQFF
TRBD2 TRBJ2-1 TRBV6-4 . TGTGCCAGCAGTGACTCAGAGACTAGCAGTGAGCAGTTCTTC CASSDSETSSEQFF
. TRBJ2-2 TRBV28 many TGTGCCAGCAGTACCCCTACCGGGGAGCTGTTTTTT CASSTPTGELFF
. TRBJ2-7 TRBV6-2/TRBV6-3 few TGTGCCAGCAGCCCCCCCGATGATACCTACGAGCAGTACTTC CASSPPDDTYEQYF
. TRBJ1-1 TRBV20-1 . TGCAGTGCTGAGGAGGGGGGGGGTCCTGAAGCTTTCTTT CSAEEGGGPEAFF
. TRBJ2-2 TRBV27 many TGTGCCAGCAGTTTATATCAGATAGGCAACACCGGGGAGCTGTTTTTT CASSLYQIGNTGELFF
. TRBJ1-5 TRBV4-2 few TGTGCCAGCAGCCAAGGATACCAAGCGGGTGGGGTTTATCAGCCCCAGCATTTT CASSQGYQAGGVYQPQHF
TRBD2 TRBJ2-3 TRBV4-3 many TGCGCCAGCAGCCCGCGAGCGGGAGTCTCAGATACGCAGTATTTT CASSPRAGVSDTQYF
. TRBJ1-4 TRBV4-3 . TGCGCCAGCAGCCAAGTTATTAATGAAAAACTGTTTTTT CASSQVINEKLFF
TRBD2 TRBJ2-3 TRBV20-1 . TGCAGTGCTAGAGAACCTAGCGGGACTGACACAGATACGCAGTATTTT CSAREPSGTDTDTQYF
. TRBJ2-5 TRBV29-1 . TGCAGCGTTGAAGGACAACCCGGGACCCAGTACTTC CSVEGQPGTQYF
. TRBJ2-1 TRBV4-3 few TGCGCCAGCAGCCAAGATCTAAAGCGGTACAATGAGCAGTTCTTC CASSQDLKRYNEQFF
TRBD2 TRBJ2-7 TRBV28 few TGTGCCAGCAGCGAAAGGACTAGCGCCGCCTACGAGCAGTACTTC CASSERTSAAYEQYF
TRBD2 TRBJ2-5 TRBV24-1 . TGTGCCACCAGTGGGACGCGGGGGGAGACCCAGTACTTC CATSGTRGETQYF
. TRBJ2-3 TRBV10-3 . TGTGCCATCGGCCTAGTGGGCACGCGGTATTTT CAIGLVGTRYF
. TRBJ2-1 TRBV7-3 . TGTGCCAGCAGCTTATTTCCTAGCGCCTACAATGAGCAGTTCTTC CASSLFPSAYNEQFF
. TRBJ1-5 TRBV28 once TGTGCCAGCAGTGGGCGGGGTGAAGAGCCCCAGCATTTT CASSGRGEEPQHF
. TRBJ2-7 TRBV12-3/TRBV12-4 few TGTGCCAGCCGAGGACCAAGCTCCTACGAGCAGTACTTC CASRGPSSYEQYF
TRBD2 TRBJ2-1 TRBV5-5 . TGTGCCAGCAGCCCCTTGCAGCGGGAGTTCCATGAGCAGTTCTTC CASSPLQREFHEQFF
. TRBJ1-1 TRBV4-3 . TGCGCCAGCAGCCAAGGTGAGGGGATGAACACTGAAGCTTTCTTT CASSQGEGMNTEAFF
. TRBJ2-1 TRBV28 many TGTGCCAGCAGTTGGGGGCACAACAATGAGCAGTTCTTC CASSWGHNNEQFF